The T cell receptor (beta chain) under discussion was sequenced for a study of immune heterogeneity within non-small cell lung tumors. Overall study: Classification of the tumors gave several squamous cell carcinomas, about 10 non-squamous carcinomas and 1 not otherwise specified. Study-wide results and caveats: Identical dominant CDR3 beta clonotypes were found recurring across a patient's tumor sites, along with site-unique high-frequency clones. The high-frequency T-cell receptor beta clonotypes mostly did not match up between individual patients.

The CDR3 sequence is 17 residues long. After removal of 5 bases from V and 3 bases from J, the junction contained 9 bases not matched to a gene. On this clonotype: What it binds is unknown.

The template consisted of bulk tumor genomic DNA, with around 600 ng used per sample. Biopsies, several per primary tumor and spaced far apart, were collected during surgery. The cohort was untreated, with newly diagnosed non-small cell lung cancer undergoing curative surgery. Non-small cell lung cancer patients, newly diagnosed and having surgery with curative intent, served as donors. Multiplex PCR was performed with 32 V and 13 J primers, and it amplified TCR beta CDR3. One entry per CDR3 protein, called by TCRdb with MiXCR from the multiplex PCR reads. The sample carries under 20,000 distinct CDR3 sequences, about 30% recorded once.

The clonotype was recovered from a man between 40 and 49 years old with non-small cell lung cancer. V is TRBV12-3 or TRBV12-4 and J is TRBJ2-6; 8 nucleotides align to TRBD1. Input material: lung tumor tissue. The CDR3 loop reads CASSGRQGARGANVLTF. In nucleotides, the CDR3 is TGTGCCAGCAGTGGAAGGCAGGGGGCGCGTGGGGCCAACGTCCTGACTTTC.